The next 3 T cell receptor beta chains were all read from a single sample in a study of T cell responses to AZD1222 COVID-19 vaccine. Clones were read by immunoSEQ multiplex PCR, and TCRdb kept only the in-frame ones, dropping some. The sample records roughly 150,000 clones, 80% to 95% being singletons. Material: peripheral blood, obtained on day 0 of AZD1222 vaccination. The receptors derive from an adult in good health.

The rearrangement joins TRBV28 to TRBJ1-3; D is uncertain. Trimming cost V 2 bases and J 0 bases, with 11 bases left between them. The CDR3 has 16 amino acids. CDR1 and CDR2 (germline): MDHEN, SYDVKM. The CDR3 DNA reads TGTGCCAGCAGTTTAGGGTTAGCTAGCTCTGGAAACACCATATATTTT. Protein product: CASSLGLASSGNTIYF.

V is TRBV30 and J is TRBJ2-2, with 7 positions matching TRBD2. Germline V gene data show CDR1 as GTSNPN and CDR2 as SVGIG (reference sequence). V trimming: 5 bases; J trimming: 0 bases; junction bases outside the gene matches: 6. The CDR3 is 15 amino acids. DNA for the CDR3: TGTGCCTGGGGGGGTCTAGCGGCGAACACCGGGGAGCTGTTTTTT. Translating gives CAWGGLAANTGELFF.

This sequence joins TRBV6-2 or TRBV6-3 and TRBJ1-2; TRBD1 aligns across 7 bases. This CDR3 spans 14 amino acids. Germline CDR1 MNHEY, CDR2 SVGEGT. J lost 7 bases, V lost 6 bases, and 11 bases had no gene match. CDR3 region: CASSRPDRLGGYTF. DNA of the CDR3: TGTGCCAGCAGCCGCCCGGACAGGCTGGGTGGCTACACCTTC.